This TCR beta chain appears in the sequencing data of a study of blood T cell repertoires in COVID-19. About the research overall: Spain, Italy and the United States supplied samples that represented acute and convalescent COVID-19. Sample material is recorded as cDNA or gDNA derived from T cells, B-cell-depleted T cells, or PBMCs.

Individuals drawn from under 30 US areas were about 18 to 100 years old. The CDR3 is 14 amino acids. The trim removed 4 bases at V and 7 bases at J, leaving 6 bases unmatched. The V gene's germline CDR1 is MNHEY and CDR2 SMNVEV (reference sequence). Original processing notes: Reference gene primer amplification in the assay estimated nucleated cell counts. Sequenced by immunoSEQ multiplex PCR; TCRdb stores in-frame clones only, minus some. V and J calls and clone size are copied from that table; D and trimming were computed from the DNA. The sample consists of hundreds of thousands of clones, roughly 89% of them appearing once.

The TCR originated in a woman in her 30s with acute COVID-19. The genes are TRBV27 and TRBJ1-5; 8 nucleotides line up with TRBD1. Sequencing input: PBMCs or T cells enriched from blood (not recorded which). CDR3 loop: CASSSQGGGQPQHF. CDR3 sequence (DNA): TGTGCCAGCAGTTCACAGGGGGGAGGACAGCCCCAGCATTTT.